This T cell receptor beta chain was observed in a study of Ad26.COV2.S vaccination and SARS-CoV-2 variants. General study points: It was found that vaccine and placebo recipients had similar non-spike TCR breadth.

Treatment of the sample: about 20 received Ad26.COV2.S at low or high dose, single or two shots; roughly 5 received placebo; per-sample allocation not given. Specimen acquisition occurred on day 63 following the initial vaccine or placebo injection. A Boston donor was an adult aged 18-55 years. Some clones are missing from TCRdb's copy, which holds only in-frame ones; the method was immunoSEQ multiplex PCR. The sample has over 200,000 clones, roughly 90% seen once. In germline, CDR1 is SQVTM, CDR2 ANQGSEA. The CDR3 has 15 amino acids. Trimming cost V 8 bases and J 0 bases, with 19 bases left between them. Comments on this clone: The antigen remains undetermined.

This TCR was recovered from a person between 18 and 59 years old who received the Ad26.COV2.S COVID-19 vaccine or a placebo. The material sequenced was peripheral blood, taken in a trial of Ad26.COV2.S vaccine versus placebo. The V gene is TRBV29-1, the J gene TRBJ1-1; the D gene is possibly TRBD1 (5 bases). The CDR3 protein is CSSFGTAGLNTEAFF. The CDR3 nucleotides are TGCAGCTCCTTCGGGACGGCTGGGTTGAACACTGAAGCTTTCTTT.